What follows are 30 T cell receptor beta chains derived from one specimen sequenced in a study of T cell responses to AZD1222 COVID-19 vaccine. Assay used: immunoSEQ multiplex PCR; TCRdb lists only in-frame clones, some missing. This repertoire shows around 130,000 clones, around 90% found once; its top ten account for around 1.1%. The material sequenced was peripheral blood, taken 28 days after the second AZD1222 dose. These receptors were obtained from an adult who received the AZD1222 COVID-19 vaccine.

The chain joins TRBV28 to TRBJ2-7; perhaps D is TRBD1 or TRBD2 (5 bases each). The germline V and J ends were trimmed by 8 bases and 5 bases, with 13 bases remaining between them. The V gene's germline CDR1 is MDHEN and CDR2 SYDVKM. CDR3 size: 12 residues. The CDR3 nucleotides read TGTGCCAGCGGGGCCCTCGGGGACGAGCAGTACTTC. Protein product: CASGALGDEQYF.

The chain is built from TRBV6-2 or TRBV6-3 and TRBJ2-7; TRBD2 matches at 8 bases. Trimming cost V 6 bases and J 7 bases; bases outside gene matches: 8. The V gene's germline CDR1 is MNHEY and CDR2 SVGEGT. This CDR3 is 13 amino acids long. The CDR3 reads CASSYLAGREQYF. CDR3 nucleotide sequence: TGTGCCAGCAGCTATCTAGCGGGCAGGGAGCAGTACTTC.

The V and J genes are TRBV6-5 and TRBJ2-7, with 7 bases aligning to TRBD1. The CDR3 is 12 residues long. The V gene end was trimmed by 2 bases and the J gene end by 8 bases; junction bases not matched to a gene: 3. Germline values: CDR1 MNHEY, CDR2 SVGAGI. The CDR3 region has the DNA TGTGCCAGCAGTTACGGGACAGCCCAGCAGTACTTC. Translation: CASSYGTAQQYF.

The gene calls are TRBV7-6 and TRBJ2-3; D is possibly TRBD2 (6 bases). The CDR3 totals 17 residues. CDR1 is SGHVS, CDR2 FNYEAQ, per germline. V was pared by 1 base and J by 4 bases, with 18 bases between. The CDR3 bases are TGTGCCAGCAGCTTAGTGTTTCGGGGAGGACGGGCAGATACGCAGTATTTT. Protein: CASSLVFRGGRADTQYF. Together with reference TRBV7-6 and TRBJ2-3, the CDR3 gives the full variable domain: GAGVSQSPRYKVTKRGQDVALRCDPISGHVSLYWYRQALGQGPEFLTYFNYEAQQDKSGLPNDRFSAERPEGSISTLTIQRTEQRDSAMYRCASSLVFRGGRADTQYFGPGTRLTVL.

This rearrangement joins TRBV14 to TRBJ1-1; D uncertain. Germline V gives CDR1 SGHDN, CDR2 FVKESK. The CDR3 consists of 13 residues. Trimming took 1 base from V and 5 from J, leaving 8 bases between them. Here the CDR3 reads CASSQVSGTEAFF. The DNA for the CDR3 is TGTGCCAGCAGCCAAGTTTCGGGAACTGAAGCTTTCTTT.

The chain has TRBV19 and TRBJ1-3; D is undetermined. Germline V gene sequence: CDR1 LNHDA, CDR2 SQIVND (reference sequence). With 2 bases removed from V and 2 bases from J, the gap between germline ends came to 10 bases. The CDR3 contains 15 residues. The CDR3 spells CASSITPFTGNTIYF. CDR3 coding DNA: TGTGCCAGTAGTATAACTCCCTTCACTGGAAACACCATATATTTT.

The chain joins TRBV7-3 to TRBJ1-2, with D perhaps TRBD1 (6 bases). Deletions cut 0 bases from V and 6 bases from J, with 23 bases between. CDR1 is SGHTA and CDR2 is FQGTGA in the germline V gene. The CDR3 consists of 18 residues. The CDR3 protein is CASSLTPGQTLGDDGYTF. CDR3 DNA sequence: TGTGCCAGCAGCTTAACCCCCGGACAGACCTTAGGGGACGATGGCTACACCTTC.

This chain links TRBV2 with TRBJ2-5; no clear D. V lost 7 bases to trimming and J lost 0 bases, with 15 bases between them. The CDR3 extends over 15 amino acids. The germline gives CDR1 SNHLY, CDR2 FYNNEI. The CDR3 region has the DNA TGTGCCAGCAAGTATCTTGGGCAGTACCAAGAGACCCAGTACTTC. Amino acids: CASKYLGQYQETQYF.

The rearrangement joins TRBV7-2 to TRBJ1-2; the D is unclear. CDR3 length: 16 amino acids. Germline V CDR1 and CDR2: SGHTA, FQGNSA. The V end was cut by 5 bases, the J end by 4 bases, with 20 bases between. The CDR3 here is CASSLVLGEGIYGYTF. The CDR3 DNA follows: TGTGCCAGCAGCCTCGTTCTGGGTGAGGGAATCTATGGCTACACCTTC. The variable domain in full, completed from reference TRBV7-2 and TRBJ1-2, reads GAGVSQSPSNKVTEKGKDVELRCDPISGHTALYWYRQSLGQGLEFLIYFQGNSAPDKSGLPSDRFSAERTGGSVSTLTIQRTQQEDSAVYLCASSLVLGEGIYGYTFGSGTRLTVV.

About this clone itself: At one end, the junction sequence differs from germline, possibly due to a read error. This chain connects TRBV6-1 to TRBJ1-4, with D possibly matching TRBD1 (5 bases). Germline CDR1 and CDR2: MNHNS and SASEGT. The CDR3 runs 15 residues. The CDR3 DNA sequence: TGTGCCAGCAGTGAAGACCCAGGGTTAAAGGGGAAACCGTTTTTT. The encoded protein is CASSEDPGLKGKPFF.

This sequence joins TRBV2 and TRBJ1-2; D not resolved. Trimming pared 7 bases from V and 4 bases from J, leaving 10 bases between. The CDR3 spans 12 residues. CDR1 and CDR2 from the germline V gene are SNHLY and FYNNEI. In DNA, the CDR3 is TGTGCCAGCAATGTGGGCTTCTATGGCTACACCTTC. It translates to CASNVGFYGYTF.

This chain connects TRBV6-2 or TRBV6-3 to TRBJ1-5; D not certain. Germline CDR1 and CDR2: MNHEY and SVGEGT. The CDR3 consists of 12 residues. The V and J ends lost 2 bases and 7 bases respectively, with 6 bases between them. The CDR3 nucleotides are TGTGCCAGCAGTTACGGGTTGCAGCCCCAGCATTTT. Protein product: CASSYGLQPQHF.

This clone was observed many times. V and J are TRBV7-3 and TRBJ2-7; TRBD2 matches 14 bases. CDR1 and CDR2 (germline): SGHTA, FQGTGA. There are 16 residues in the CDR3. J gave up 5 bases and V 1 base, and 4 bases lay outside the gene matches. The CDR3 coding sequence is TGTGCCAGCAGCTTAAGGGGGACTAGCGGGAGAAACGAGCAGTACTTC. Translating it yields CASSLRGTSGRNEQYF. Complete variable domain (other parts from reference TRBV7-3 and TRBJ2-7): GAGVSQTPSNKVTEKGKYVELRCDPISGHTALYWYRQSLGQGPEFLIYFQGTGAADDSGLPNDRFFAVRPEGSVSTLKIQRTERGDSAVYLCASSLRGTSGRNEQYFGPGTRLTVT.

The chain recombines TRBV19 with TRBJ1-2; 9 bases line up with TRBD1. Germline V gene data show CDR1 as LNHDA and CDR2 as SQIVND (reference sequence). CDR3 size: 14 residues. V lost 3 bases and J lost 5; bases outside the gene matches: 4. The DNA of the CDR3 is TGTGCCAGTAGTATCACCGGGACAGGGTATGGCTACACCTTC. It specifies CASSITGTGYGYTF.

The chain recombines TRBV13 with TRBJ2-3; D is tentatively TRBD1 or TRBD2 (5 bases each). The CDR3 length is 17 residues. Looked up from germline, CDR1 is PRHDT and CDR2 is FYEKMQ (reference sequence). V lost 3 bases and J lost 0, with 16 bases in between. In DNA form, the CDR3 reads TGTGCCAGCAGCTTCACAGGCGAGGGGCCTAGCACAGATACGCAGTATTTT. This sequence encodes CASSFTGEGPSTDTQYF.

This clone was detected once. The CDR3 here is CASSLVSGGVAEAFF. The CDR3 DNA is TGTGCCAGCAGCTTAGTGTCAGGGGGCGTAGCTGAAGCTTTCTTT. The chain is built from TRBV7-2 and TRBJ1-1; 8 bases are a match to TRBD1. Germline V gene lookup returns CDR1 SGHTA and CDR2 FQGNSA. The length of the CDR3 is 15 residues. V dropped 1 base and J dropped 6; count of bases not matched to a gene: 7.

The chain is built from TRBV19 and TRBJ2-7; possible D gene TRBD1, 6 bases. The V gene's germline CDR1 is LNHDA and CDR2 SQIVND (reference sequence). The CDR3 runs to 17 residues. V lost 1 base to trimming and J lost 3 bases, with 19 bases between them. The CDR3 sequence: CASSIGALTGGNYEQYF. CDR3 coding DNA: TGTGCCAGTAGTATAGGGGCTCTTACTGGGGGCAACTACGAGCAGTACTTC.

The chain links TRBV29-1 to TRBJ1-1; D is perhaps TRBD1 (5 bases). Trimming stripped 7 bases from V and 0 bases from J, with 9 bases between. The germline CDR1 and CDR2 sequences are SQVTM and ANQGSEA. The CDR3 has 12 amino acids. The DNA of the CDR3 is TGCAGCGCTAGGGGCCTGAACACTGAAGCTTTCTTT. This translates into CSARGLNTEAFF.

The chain links TRBV5-1 to TRBJ1-6; 7 positions match TRBD1. This CDR3 has 13 amino acids. Germline-derived CDR1 and CDR2 are SGHRS and YFSETQ. After removal of 4 bases from V and 12 bases from J, the junction contained 7 bases not matched to a gene. The CDR3 loop reads CASSPAGGEPLHF. Here the CDR3 DNA reads TGCGCCAGCAGCCCCGCAGGGGGGGAACCCCTCCACTTT.

J is TRBJ1-6 and V is TRBV7-9; unclear D gene. Trimming removed 3 bases from V and 2 bases from J, with 5 bases in between. From germline, CDR1 is SEHNR and CDR2 FQNEAQ (reference sequence). The CDR3 has 14 amino acids. CDR3 coding DNA: TGTGCCAGCAGCTTGCAGACCTATAATTCACCCCTCCACTTT. Translated, it gives CASSLQTYNSPLHF.

The rearrangement links TRBV30 to TRBJ2-7; 9 bases are a match to TRBD1. The trim removed 4 bases at V and 3 bases at J, leaving 4 bases unmatched. Germline lookup yields CDR1 GTSNPN and CDR2 SVGIG (reference sequence). The CDR3 contains 13 residues. This CDR3 reads CAWTPGQGYEQYF. CDR3 DNA: TGTGCCTGGACCCCGGGACAGGGCTACGAGCAGTACTTC.

The chain joins TRBV30 to TRBJ1-1; D gene uncertain. V was cut by 2 bases and J by 0 bases, with 7 bases left in between. The CDR3 loop spans 13 amino acids. Per germline, CDR1 GTSNPN and CDR2 SVGIG (reference sequence). CDR3 residues: CAWSLAVNTEAFF. As DNA, the CDR3 is TGTGCCTGGAGTTTGGCAGTGAACACTGAAGCTTTCTTT.

This chain connects TRBV4-3 to TRBJ2-3, with 7 bases identical to TRBD1. With 0 bases clipped from V and 4 bases from J, the junction kept 4 bases outside the gene matches. The CDR3 spans 15 residues. Germline CDR1 and CDR2: LGHNA and YSLEER. This CDR3 reads CASSQDLQGADTQYF. The CDR3 DNA reads as TGCGCCAGCAGCCAAGACTTGCAGGGGGCAGATACGCAGTATTTT.

The chain has TRBV2 and TRBJ2-3; D unresolved. From germline, CDR1 is SNHLY and CDR2 FYNNEI. The CDR3 has 13 amino acids. Trimming pared 8 bases from V and 1 base from J, leaving 10 bases between. CDR3 DNA sequence: TGTGCCAGCGAAAGGGCACGCACAGATACGCAGTATTTT. Residues: CASERARTDTQYF.

The chain joins TRBV6-6 to TRBJ2-3, with 8 bases aligning to TRBD1. J gave up 6 bases and V 5 bases, and 7 bases lay outside the gene matches. Germline lookup yields CDR1 MNHNY and CDR2 SVGAGI (reference sequence). This CDR3 comprises 14 residues. The CDR3 DNA sequence: TGTGCCAGCAGTGGGATCAGGGGGCTGGATACGCAGTATTTT. It is translated as CASSGIRGLDTQYF.

V and J are TRBV30 and TRBJ1-4; D may be TRBD1 (5 bases). The CDR3 contains 14 residues. V was cut by 3 bases and J by 0 bases, with 8 bases left in between. Germline loops: CDR1 GTSNPN, CDR2 SVGIG (reference sequence). CDR3 in DNA: TGTGCCTGGAGGAAGACAGCAACTAATGAAAAACTGTTTTTT. This gives the protein CAWRKTATNEKLFF.

The rearrangement uses TRBV13 and TRBJ2-3, with a tentative D call TRBD2 (5 bases). The CDR3 length is 12 residues. From germline, CDR1 is PRHDT and CDR2 FYEKMQ (reference sequence). Deletions cut 6 bases from V and 6 bases from J, with 10 bases between. The CDR3 spells CASSFGGDTQYF. The CDR3 nucleotides read TGTGCCAGCAGTTTCGGCGGGGATACGCAGTATTTT.

The CDR3 region has the DNA TGTGCCACCAGAGATGCCAAAAGGCCCCAGGGGGCTAATGAAAAACTGTTTTTT. This gives the protein CATRDAKRPQGANEKLFF. J is TRBJ1-4 and V is TRBV15, with TRBD1 matching over 7 bases. Germline CDR1 reads LNHNV; CDR2 reads YYDKDF (reference sequence). J gave up 3 bases and V 6 bases, and 16 bases lay outside the gene matches. The CDR3 is 18 residues long. The full variable domain, with the rest looked up from reference TRBV15 and TRBJ1-4, is DAMVIQNPRYQVTQFGKPVTLSCSQTLNHNVMYWYQQKSSQAPKLLFHYYDKDFNNEADTPDNFQSRRPNTSFCFLDIRSPGLGDTAMYLCATRDAKRPQGANEKLFFGSGTQLSVL.

The rearrangement links TRBV7-9 to TRBJ2-4; D gene unclear. From germline, CDR1 is SEHNR and CDR2 FQNEAQ (reference sequence). Trimming took off 3 bases at V and 4 bases at J, with 13 bases between the two ends. The CDR3 is 15 amino acids. The CDR3 region is CASSFSGVLKNIQYF. In nucleotides, the CDR3 is TGTGCCAGCAGCTTTTCTGGGGTCCTAAAAAACATTCAGTACTTC. Full variable domain (rest looked up from reference TRBV7-9 and TRBJ2-4): DTGVSQNPRHKITKRGQNVTFRCDPISEHNRLYWYRQTLGQGPEFLTYFQNEAQLEKSRLLSDRFSAERPKGSFSTLEIQRTEQGDSAMYLCASSFSGVLKNIQYFGAGTRLSVL.

The V and J genes are TRBV19 and TRBJ2-1, with 11 nucleotides matching TRBD1. V trimming: 5 bases; J trimming: 10 bases; junction bases outside the gene matches: 7. The germline gives CDR1 LNHDA, CDR2 SQIVND (reference sequence). The CDR3 is 14 amino acids. The CDR3 region has the DNA TGTGCCAGTAGTGGACAGGGGGCCCTCGGAGAGCAGTTCTTC. It specifies CASSGQGALGEQFF.